This entry features one TCR beta chain sequence. Its antigen is unknown. These data originate in a study of T-cell memory formation after mild COVID-19. Overall study context: There were largely donor-specific TCR clusters. Study results and caveats: Contracting CD4+ clones were located mainly in CM and EM, and CD8+ clones in EMRA. There was no confirmation that second-wave clones peaking on day 37 were SARS-CoV-2 specific. Day 15 to 85 contracting clones showed balanced CD4/CD8; later expanders leaned CD4+.

TCRdb re-derived calls from the 5' RACE reads in MiXCR, one entry per CDR3 protein. The sample lists nearly 350,000 distinct CDR3 sequences, 10% to 15% occurring once. The germline V gene has CDR1 SGHRS and CDR2 YFSETQ. This CDR3 has 16 amino acids. Trimming took off 0 bases at V and 1 base at J, with 10 bases between the two ends. The sample was PBMCs or a T cell subset sorted from them (not recorded which). The receptor comes from a man in his late teens or twenties who had mild COVID-19 (a few samples of this study predate the infection). Cell type and time point are not known. V and J are TRBV5-1 and TRBJ2-2, with D possibly being TRBD2 (6 bases). The CDR3, as DNA: TGCGCCAGCAGCTTGGCTCTGGGGGGGAACACCGGGGAGCTGTTTTTT. Its translation: CASSLALGGNTGELFF.